This record covers a single TCR beta chain. What it recognizes is unknown. Described treatment: oral pan-JAK inhibitor, 5-10 mg twice daily. The data were taken from a study of CD8+ T cells in alopecia areata. Whole-study context: Treated patients received oral tofacitinib, 5 to 10 mg twice daily.

RNA was isolated and reverse transcribed to cDNA, the sequencing template. Clones were read by immunoSEQ multiplex PCR, and TCRdb kept only the in-frame ones, dropping some. The data show about 200,000 clones, 60% seen once. Broader study findings: Scalp lesions, especially in alopecia totalis/universalis, had higher clonality than normal scalp. While patients received tofacitinib, many expanded lesional clones remained present in scalp and blood.

This clonotype originated in a human donor with alopecia areata. Here the sequenced sample was CD4+ T cells sorted from blood, taken at week 24, from a patient treated with tofacitinib.

Here the CDR3 reads CASSFGKQGDEQFF. The CDR3, as DNA: TGTGCCAGCAGCTTTGGAAAACAGGGGGATGAGCAGTTCTTC. The V and J genes are TRBV11-2 and TRBJ2-1; TRBD1 matches 8 bases. The CDR3 runs 14 residues. The germline V gene has CDR1 SGHAT and CDR2 FQNNGV. V dropped 3 bases and J dropped 8; count of bases not matched to a gene: 6. Filled out from reference TRBV11-2 and TRBJ2-1, the complete variable domain reads EAGVAQSPRYKIIEKRQSVAFWCNPISGHATLYWYQQILGQGPKLLIQFQNNGVVDDSQLPKDRFSAERLKGVDSTLKIQPAKLEDSAVYLCASSFGKQGDEQFFGPGTRLTVL.